This TCR beta chain was recovered during a study of human T cells and chemical hapten exposure (dated by TCRdb to about 2021). Background on the whole study: For sensitization, 2% DPC in acetone was applied to a 2 cm by 2 cm area of upper inner arm skin. Weekly therapeutic DPC doses were additionally applied to the scalp of patients throughout the roughly 23-week study period. Patch tests used Finn chambers with 0.01% DPC on the upper back, scored after 6 days by International Contact Dermatitis Research Group standards. The patient cohort, mostly female, included alopecia areata with under or over 50% scalp involvement, alopecia totalis and alopecia universalis. Libraries were pooled for sequencing, and per-sample TCR yields varied mainly because of small differences in library volumes within the pool. This study followed changes in the peripheral blood TCR repertoire in vivo during primary and secondary sensitization of alopecia patients to the hapten diphenylcyclopropenone (DPC). Blood samples were taken from patients before sensitization (week 0) and at 2, 6 and about 24 weeks after DPC sensitization. For TCR sequencing, blood came from about 29 alopecia patients at anywhere from one to four time points (pre-sensitization, 2, 6 and 24 weeks). The paper's findings and limits, for the study overall: DPC sensitization did not change the number of TCRs with a frequency above 1 in 1000, and there was no evidence of changes in global repertoire structure. Repeated subsampling changed both the strength of the expansion versus patch-test correlation and the threshold at which the correlation became significant. All patients had alopecia, a presumed autoimmune disease, so their immune response might differ from that of healthy individuals. Patch test score was positively correlated with the number of PT1 expanded TCRs, with significance at thresholds 8, 16 and 32 but not at 4. Compared with pre-sensitization or healthy control sets, expanded TCRs formed significantly more large CDR3 similarity clusters, which is consistent with antigen-driven responses.

Explained via the paper, the time point label denotes: patch test 2, 6 weeks after DPC sensitization. Reading the label with the study, this specimen's treatment or condition is: therapeutic diphenylcyclopropenone sensitization with weekly scalp DPC. At each patch-test visit, blood was drawn before the patch test was applied. Eligible patients were aged 18 to 70, diagnosed with alopecia, deemed suitable for DPC therapy, and excluded if pregnant. Total RNA was extracted from unfractionated whole blood collected in Tempus Blood RNA tubes. The library was generated by RACE. The run used a NextSeq 500. Library preparation attached unique molecular identifiers to individual cDNA molecules for quantitative, reproducible TCR counting. Both TCR alpha and TCR beta chains were sequenced from each blood RNA sample. The authors processed their data as follows. The median number of TCRs per sample was 95,638, ranging from roughly 20,000 to 700,000. The Decombinator software suite was used to annotate V, J and CDR3 in the TCR reads. For PS versus PT1 abundance plots, all samples were subsampled to the same number of TCRs (28,000). TCRs were defined as expanded if absent before sensitization and observed at least eight times at the 2-week time point. The raw public data were reprocessed by TCRdb itself: fastp quality trimming at Q25, MiXCR clonotype calling, in-frame beta chains only. When rows share a CDR3 protein, they turn into one entry using the most common DNA and genes. TCRdb's processing, not the authors' own work, is the source of the V and J calls. The sample contains some 99,000 distinct CDR3 sequences, 9.2% of them found a single time. The leading ten clones occupy around 3.1% of the sample.

Many counts were recorded for this clonotype. The antigen this receptor binds is unknown. No base qualities exist here, and no much larger clone lies one base off it. The receptor was isolated from a woman in her thirties or forties with alopecia areata. Some clones in this sample may be carry-over from other donors' samples. Material: whole blood, obtained in connection with sensitization to the hapten diphenylcyclopropenone (DPC).

The CDR3 here reads CASSPHFVLGTEAFF. The nucleotides read TGTGCCAGCAGTCCCCATTTCGTATTAGGGACTGAAGCTTTCTTT. The sequence joins TRBV27 to TRBJ1-1; the D gene remains uncertain. Trimming at the junction amounts to 5 bases on V and 5 bases on J, and the germline ends lie 18 bases apart. Via the germline V gene (reference sequence), CDR1 is MNHEY and CDR2 SMNVEV. The CDR3 holds 15 amino acids from the cysteine to the phenylalanine. The entry retains the CDR3 DNA only, 45 bases that are in frame from base 1.